This T cell receptor beta chain was identified during a study of blood T cell repertoires in COVID-19. Study context: Collection of acute and convalescent COVID-19 samples took place in the United States, Italy and Spain.

Here immunoSEQ multiplex PCR was the method, and the copy in TCRdb shows in-frame clones only, minus some. The profile covers around 250,000 clones, with about 91% appearing a single time and more than 0.95% taken by the ten largest. Trimming removed 5 bases from V and 9 bases from J, with 17 bases in between. Germline assignment: CDR1 SGHTA and CDR2 FQGNSA. This CDR3 spans 15 amino acids. The study drew participants aged about 18 to 95 years from approximately 25 US areas. Grouping used clinical history reported by participants in a survey and questionnaire. The specimen was PBMCs or T cells enriched from blood (not recorded which). The sequence was collected from a woman aged 40 to 55 with acute COVID-19. The chain links TRBV7-2 to TRBJ1-6; D gene unclear. The CDR3 reads CASSPTTGLSSPLHF. The CDR3 nucleotides are TGTGCCAGCAGCCCAACCACTGGTTTGAGTTCACCCCTCCACTTT.